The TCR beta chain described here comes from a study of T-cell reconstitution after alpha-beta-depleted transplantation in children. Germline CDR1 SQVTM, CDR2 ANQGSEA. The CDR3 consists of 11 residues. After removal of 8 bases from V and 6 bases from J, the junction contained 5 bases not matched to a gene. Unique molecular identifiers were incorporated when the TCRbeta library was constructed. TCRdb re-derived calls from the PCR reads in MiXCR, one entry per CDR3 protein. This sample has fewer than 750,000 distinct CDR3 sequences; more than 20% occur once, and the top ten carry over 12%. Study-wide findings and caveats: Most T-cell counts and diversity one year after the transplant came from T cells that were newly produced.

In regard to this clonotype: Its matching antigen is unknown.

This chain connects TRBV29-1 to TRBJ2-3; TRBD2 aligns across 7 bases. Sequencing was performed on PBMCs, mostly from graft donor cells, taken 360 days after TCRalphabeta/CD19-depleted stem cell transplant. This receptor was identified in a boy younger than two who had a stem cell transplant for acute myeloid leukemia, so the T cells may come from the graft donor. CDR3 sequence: CSSGGGDTQYF. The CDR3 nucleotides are TGCAGCTCTGGGGGGGGGGATACGCAGTATTTT.